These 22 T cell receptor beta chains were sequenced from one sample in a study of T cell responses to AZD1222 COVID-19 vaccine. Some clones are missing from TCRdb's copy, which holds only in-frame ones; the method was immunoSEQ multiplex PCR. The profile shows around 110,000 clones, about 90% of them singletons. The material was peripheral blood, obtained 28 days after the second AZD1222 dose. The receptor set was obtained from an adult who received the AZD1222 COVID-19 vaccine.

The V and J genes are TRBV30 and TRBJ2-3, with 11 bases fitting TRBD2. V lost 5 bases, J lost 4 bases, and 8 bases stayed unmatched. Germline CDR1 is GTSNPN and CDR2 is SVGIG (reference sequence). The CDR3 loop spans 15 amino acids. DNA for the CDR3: TGTGCCTGGCAAACTATAGCGGGAGGGTCAGATACGCAGTATTTT. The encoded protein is CAWQTIAGGSDTQYF.

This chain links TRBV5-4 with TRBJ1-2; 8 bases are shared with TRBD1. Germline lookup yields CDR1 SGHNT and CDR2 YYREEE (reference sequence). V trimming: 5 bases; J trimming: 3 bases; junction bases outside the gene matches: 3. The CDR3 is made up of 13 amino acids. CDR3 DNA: TGTGCCAGCAGGGGACAGGTGGACTATGGCTACACCTTC. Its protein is CASRGQVDYGYTF. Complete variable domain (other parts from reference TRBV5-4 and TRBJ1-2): ETGVTQSPTHLIKTRGQQVTLRCSSQSGHNTVSWYQQALGQGPQFIFQYYREEENGRGNFPPRFSGLQFPNYSSELNVNALELDDSALYLCASRGQVDYGYTFGSGTRLTVV.

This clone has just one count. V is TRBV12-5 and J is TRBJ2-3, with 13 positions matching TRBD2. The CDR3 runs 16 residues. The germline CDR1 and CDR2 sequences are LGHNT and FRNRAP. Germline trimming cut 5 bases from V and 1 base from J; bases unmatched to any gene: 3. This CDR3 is CASGPGTSGGTDTQYF. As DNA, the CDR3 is TGTGCTAGTGGTCCCGGGACTAGCGGGGGCACAGATACGCAGTATTTT. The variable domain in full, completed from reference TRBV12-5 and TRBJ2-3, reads DARVTQTPRHKVTEMGQEVTMRCQPILGHNTVFWYRQTMMQGLELLAYFRNRAPLDDSGMPKDRFSAEMPDATLATLKIQPSEPRDSAVYFCASGPGTSGGTDTQYFGPGTRLTVL.

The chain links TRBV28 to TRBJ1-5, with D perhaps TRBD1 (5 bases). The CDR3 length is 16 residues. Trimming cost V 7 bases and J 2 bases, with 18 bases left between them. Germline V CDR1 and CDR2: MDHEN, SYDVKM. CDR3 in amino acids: CASISGAVRGNQPQHF. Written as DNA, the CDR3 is TGTGCCAGCATAAGTGGGGCGGTCAGAGGCAATCAGCCCCAGCATTTT.

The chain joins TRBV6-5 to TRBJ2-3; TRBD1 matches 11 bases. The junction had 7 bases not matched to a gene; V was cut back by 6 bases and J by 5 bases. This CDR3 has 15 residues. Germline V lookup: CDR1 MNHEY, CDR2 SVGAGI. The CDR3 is CASREPGQGVDTQYF. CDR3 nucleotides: TGTGCCAGCAGAGAGCCGGGACAGGGGGTAGATACGCAGTATTTT.

This chain's CDR3 is CASSSMTSGGSEQFF. In DNA, the CDR3 is TGTGCCAGCAGCTCGATGACTAGCGGGGGGAGTGAGCAGTTCTTC. This chain joins TRBV11-2 and TRBJ2-1, with 13 nucleotides matching TRBD2. The CDR3 extends over 15 amino acids. J lost 9 bases, V lost 4 bases, and 6 bases had no gene match. The germline V gene encodes CDR1 SGHAT and CDR2 FQNNGV. The variable domain in full, with the rest retrieved from reference TRBV11-2 and TRBJ2-1, is EAGVAQSPRYKIIEKRQSVAFWCNPISGHATLYWYQQILGQGPKLLIQFQNNGVVDDSQLPKDRFSAERLKGVDSTLKIQPAKLEDSAVYLCASSSMTSGGSEQFFGPGTRLTVL.

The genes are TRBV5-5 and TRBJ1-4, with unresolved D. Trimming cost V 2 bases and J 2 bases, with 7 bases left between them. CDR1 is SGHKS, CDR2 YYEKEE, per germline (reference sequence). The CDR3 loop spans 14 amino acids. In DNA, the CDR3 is TGTGCCAGCAGCTTTGGACGGACTAATGAAAAACTGTTTTTT. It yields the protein CASSFGRTNEKLFF. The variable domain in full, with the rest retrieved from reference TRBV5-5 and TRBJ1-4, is DAGVTQSPTHLIKTRGQQVTLRCSPISGHKSVSWYQQVLGQGPQFIFQYYEKEERGRGNFPDRFSARQFPNYSSELNVNALLLGDSALYLCASSFGRTNEKLFFGSGTQLSVL.

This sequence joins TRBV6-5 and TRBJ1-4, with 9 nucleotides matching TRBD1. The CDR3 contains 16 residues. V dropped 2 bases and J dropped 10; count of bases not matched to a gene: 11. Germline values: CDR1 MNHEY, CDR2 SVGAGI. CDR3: CASSYPSPGQGGKLFF. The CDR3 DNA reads TGTGCCAGCAGTTACCCCTCCCCGGGACAGGGCGGAAAACTGTTTTTT.

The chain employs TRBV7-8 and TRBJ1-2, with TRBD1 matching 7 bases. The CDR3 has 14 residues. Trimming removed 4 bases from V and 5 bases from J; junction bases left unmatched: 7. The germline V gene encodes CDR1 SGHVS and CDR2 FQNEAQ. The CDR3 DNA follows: TGTGCCAGCAGCTCCTCGACAGGGACGTATGGCTACACCTTC. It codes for CASSSSTGTYGYTF.

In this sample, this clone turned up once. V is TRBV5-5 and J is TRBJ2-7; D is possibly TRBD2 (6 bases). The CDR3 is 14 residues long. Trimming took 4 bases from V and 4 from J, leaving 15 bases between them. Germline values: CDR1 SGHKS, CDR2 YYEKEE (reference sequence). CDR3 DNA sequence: TGTGCCAGCAGCCCGCAGACTAGTGGATACGAGCAGTACTTC. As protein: CASSPQTSGYEQYF.

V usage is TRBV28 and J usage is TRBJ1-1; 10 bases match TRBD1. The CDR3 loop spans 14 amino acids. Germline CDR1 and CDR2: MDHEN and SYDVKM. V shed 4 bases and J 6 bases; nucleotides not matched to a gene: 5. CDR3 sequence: CASSWTGGRSEAFF. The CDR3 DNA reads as TGTGCCAGCAGTTGGACAGGGGGTAGGTCTGAAGCTTTCTTT. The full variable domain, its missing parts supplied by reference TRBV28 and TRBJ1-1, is DVKVTQSSRYLVKRTGEKVFLECVQDMDHENMFWYRQDPGLGLRLIYFSYDVKMKEKGDIPEGYSVSREKKERFSLILESASTNQTSMYLCASSWTGGRSEAFFGQGTRLTVV.

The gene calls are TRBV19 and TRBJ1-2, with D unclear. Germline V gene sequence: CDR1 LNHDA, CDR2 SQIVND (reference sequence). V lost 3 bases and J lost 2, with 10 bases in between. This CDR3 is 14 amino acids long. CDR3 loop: CASSIPGINYGYTF. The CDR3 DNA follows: TGTGCCAGTAGTATTCCGGGAATAAACTATGGCTACACCTTC.

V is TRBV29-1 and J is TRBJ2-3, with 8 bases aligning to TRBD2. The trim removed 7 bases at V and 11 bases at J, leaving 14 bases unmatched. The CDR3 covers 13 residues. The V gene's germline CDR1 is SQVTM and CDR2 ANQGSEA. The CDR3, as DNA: TGCAGCGCCGCATTGGAATCGGGGGGGCGGCAGTATTTT. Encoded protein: CSAALESGGRQYF.

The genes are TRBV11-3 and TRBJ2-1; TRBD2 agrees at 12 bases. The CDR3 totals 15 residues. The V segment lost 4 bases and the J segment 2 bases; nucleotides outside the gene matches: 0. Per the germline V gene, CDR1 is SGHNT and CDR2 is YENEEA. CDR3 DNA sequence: TGTGCCAGCAGCTCTAGCGGGAGGGCCTACAATGAGCAGTTCTTC. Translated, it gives CASSSSGRAYNEQFF.

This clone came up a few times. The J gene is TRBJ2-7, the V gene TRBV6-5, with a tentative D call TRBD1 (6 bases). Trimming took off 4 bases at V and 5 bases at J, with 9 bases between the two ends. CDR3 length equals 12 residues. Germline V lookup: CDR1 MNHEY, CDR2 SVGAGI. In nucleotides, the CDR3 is TGTGCCAGCAGTTGGAACAGGGACGAGCAGTACTTC. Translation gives CASSWNRDEQYF.

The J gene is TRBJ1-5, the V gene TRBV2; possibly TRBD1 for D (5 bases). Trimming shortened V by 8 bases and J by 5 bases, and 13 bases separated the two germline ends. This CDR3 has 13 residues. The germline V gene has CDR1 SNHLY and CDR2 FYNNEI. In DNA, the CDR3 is TGTGCCAGCGGGGCAGGAGGGGATCAGCCCCAGCATTTT. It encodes CASGAGGDQPQHF.

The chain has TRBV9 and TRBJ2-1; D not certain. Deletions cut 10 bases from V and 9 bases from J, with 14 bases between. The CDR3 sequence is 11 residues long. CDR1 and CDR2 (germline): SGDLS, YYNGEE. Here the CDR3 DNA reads TGTGCCCCTAAGGACGCCACTGAGCAGTTCTTC. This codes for CAPKDATEQFF.

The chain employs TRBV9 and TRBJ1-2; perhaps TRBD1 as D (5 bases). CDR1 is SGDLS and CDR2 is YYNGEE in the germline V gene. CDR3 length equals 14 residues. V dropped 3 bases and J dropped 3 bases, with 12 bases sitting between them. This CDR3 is CASSGQPEDYGYTF. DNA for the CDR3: TGTGCCAGCAGCGGACAGCCAGAAGACTATGGCTACACCTTC.

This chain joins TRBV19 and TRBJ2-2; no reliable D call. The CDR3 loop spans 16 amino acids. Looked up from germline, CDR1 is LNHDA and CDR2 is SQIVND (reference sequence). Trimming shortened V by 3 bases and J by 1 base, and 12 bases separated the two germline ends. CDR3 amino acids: CASSIGSLRNTGELFF. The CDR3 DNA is TGTGCCAGTAGTATCGGTAGTCTAAGGAACACCGGGGAGCTGTTTTTT.

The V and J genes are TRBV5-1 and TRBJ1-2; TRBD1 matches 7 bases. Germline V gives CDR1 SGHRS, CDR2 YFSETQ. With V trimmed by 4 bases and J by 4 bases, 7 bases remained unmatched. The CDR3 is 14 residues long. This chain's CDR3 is CASSEGQNLYGYTF. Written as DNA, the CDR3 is TGCGCCAGCAGCGAGGGACAGAACCTCTATGGCTACACCTTC. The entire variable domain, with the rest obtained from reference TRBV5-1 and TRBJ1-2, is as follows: KAGVTQTPRYLIKTRGQQVTLSCSPISGHRSVSWYQQTPGQGLQFLFEYFSETQRNKGNFPGRFSGRQFSNSRSEMNVSTLELGDSALYLCASSEGQNLYGYTFGSGTRLTVV.

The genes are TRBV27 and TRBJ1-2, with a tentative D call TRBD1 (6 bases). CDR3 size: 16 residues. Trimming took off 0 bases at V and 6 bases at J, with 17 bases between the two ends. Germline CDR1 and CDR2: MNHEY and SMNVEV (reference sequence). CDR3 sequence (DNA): TGTGCCAGCAGTTTATCCCCCGGGGCAGGGGAGGATGGCTACACCTTC. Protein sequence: CASSLSPGAGEDGYTF.

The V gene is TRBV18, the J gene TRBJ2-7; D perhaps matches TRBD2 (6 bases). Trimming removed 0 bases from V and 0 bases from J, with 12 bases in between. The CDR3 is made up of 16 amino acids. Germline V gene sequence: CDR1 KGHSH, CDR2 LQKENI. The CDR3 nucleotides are TGTGCCAGCTCACCACCGGAGTTAGCGGCCTCCTACGAGCAGTACTTC. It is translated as CASSPPELAASYEQYF. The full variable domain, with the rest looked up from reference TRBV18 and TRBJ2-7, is NAGVMQNPRHLVRRRGQEARLRCSPMKGHSHVYWYRQLPEEGLKFMVYLQKENIIDESGMPKERFSAEFPKEGPSILRIQQVVRGDSAAYFCASSPPELAASYEQYFGPGTRLTVT.